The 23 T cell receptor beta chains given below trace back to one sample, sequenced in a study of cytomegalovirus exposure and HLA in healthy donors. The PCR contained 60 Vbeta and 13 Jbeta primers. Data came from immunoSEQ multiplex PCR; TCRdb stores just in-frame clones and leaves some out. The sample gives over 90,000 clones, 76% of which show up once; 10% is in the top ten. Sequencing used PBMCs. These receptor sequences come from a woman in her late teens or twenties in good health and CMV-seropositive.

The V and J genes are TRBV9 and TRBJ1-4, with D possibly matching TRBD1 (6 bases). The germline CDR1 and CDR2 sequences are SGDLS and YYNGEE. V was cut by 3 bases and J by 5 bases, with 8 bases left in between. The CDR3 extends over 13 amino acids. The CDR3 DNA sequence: TGTGCCAGCAGCGACAGGGTGAATGAAAAACTGTTTTTT. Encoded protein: CASSDRVNEKLFF.

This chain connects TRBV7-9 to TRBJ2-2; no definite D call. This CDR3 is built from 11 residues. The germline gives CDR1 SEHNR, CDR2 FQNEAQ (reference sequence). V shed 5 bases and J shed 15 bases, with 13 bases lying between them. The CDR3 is CASSPTPHVFF. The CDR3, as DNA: TGTGCCAGCAGCCCTACGCCTCACGTGTTTTTT. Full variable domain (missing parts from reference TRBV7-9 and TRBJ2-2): DTGVSQNPRHKITKRGQNVTFRCDPISEHNRLYWYRQTLGQGPEFLTYFQNEAQLEKSRLLSDRFSAERPKGSFSTLEIQRTEQGDSAMYLCASSPTPHVFFGEGSRLTVL.

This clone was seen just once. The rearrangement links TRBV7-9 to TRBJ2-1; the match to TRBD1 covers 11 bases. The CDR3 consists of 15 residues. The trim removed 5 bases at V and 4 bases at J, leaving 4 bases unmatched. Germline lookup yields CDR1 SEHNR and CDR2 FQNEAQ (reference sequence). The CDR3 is CASSRGTGGYNEQFF. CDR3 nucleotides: TGTGCCAGCAGCCGAGGGACAGGGGGGTACAATGAGCAGTTCTTC.

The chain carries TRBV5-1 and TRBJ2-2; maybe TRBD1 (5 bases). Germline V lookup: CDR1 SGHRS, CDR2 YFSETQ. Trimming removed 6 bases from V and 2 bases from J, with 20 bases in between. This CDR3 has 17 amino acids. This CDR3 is CASTRLGTGANTGELFF. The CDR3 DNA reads TGCGCCAGCACCCGATTAGGCACAGGCGCTAACACCGGGGAGCTGTTTTTT.

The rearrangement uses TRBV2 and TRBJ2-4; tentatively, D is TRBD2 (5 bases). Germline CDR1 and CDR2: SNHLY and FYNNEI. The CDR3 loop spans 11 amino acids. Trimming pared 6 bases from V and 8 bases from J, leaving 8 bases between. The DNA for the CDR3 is TGTGCCAGCAGCACCGGGGACATTCAGTACTTC. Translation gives CASSTGDIQYF.

CDR3 coding DNA: TGTGCCAGCAGTCTAGAGAATCAGCCCCAGCATTTT. This gives the protein CASSLENQPQHF. The J gene is TRBJ1-5, the V gene TRBV28; D unclear. This CDR3 contains 12 residues. Germline loops: CDR1 MDHEN, CDR2 SYDVKM. V lost 5 bases and J 4 bases, leaving 6 bases between the germline ends.

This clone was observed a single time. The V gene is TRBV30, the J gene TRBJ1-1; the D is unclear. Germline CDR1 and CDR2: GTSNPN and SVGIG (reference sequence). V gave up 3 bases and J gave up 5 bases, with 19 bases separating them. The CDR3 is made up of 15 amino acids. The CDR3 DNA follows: TGTGCCTGGAGGAACCTAAGGGCTGGGAGGACTGAAGCTTTCTTT. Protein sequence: CAWRNLRAGRTEAFF.

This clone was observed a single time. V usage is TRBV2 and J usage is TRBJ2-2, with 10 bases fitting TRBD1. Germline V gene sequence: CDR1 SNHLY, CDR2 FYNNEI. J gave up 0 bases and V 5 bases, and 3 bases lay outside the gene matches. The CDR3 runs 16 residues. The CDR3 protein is CASSTGQGSNTGELFF. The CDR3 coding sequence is TGTGCCAGCAGTACGGGACAGGGGTCGAACACCGGGGAGCTGTTTTTT.

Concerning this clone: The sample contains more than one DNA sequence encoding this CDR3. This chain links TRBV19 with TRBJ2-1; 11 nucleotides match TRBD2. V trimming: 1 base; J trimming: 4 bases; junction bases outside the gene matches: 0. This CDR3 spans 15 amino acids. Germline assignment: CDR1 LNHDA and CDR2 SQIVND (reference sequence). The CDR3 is CASSIGTSGYNEQFF. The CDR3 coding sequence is TGTGCCAGTAGTATAGGGACTAGCGGGTACAATGAGCAGTTCTTC.

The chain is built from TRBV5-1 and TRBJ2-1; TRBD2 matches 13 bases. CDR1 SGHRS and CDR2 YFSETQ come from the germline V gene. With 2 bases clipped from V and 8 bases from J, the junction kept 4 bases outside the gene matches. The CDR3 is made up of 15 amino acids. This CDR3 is CASSFGTSGKDEQFF. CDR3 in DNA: TGCGCCAGCAGCTTCGGGACTAGCGGGAAAGATGAGCAGTTCTTC.

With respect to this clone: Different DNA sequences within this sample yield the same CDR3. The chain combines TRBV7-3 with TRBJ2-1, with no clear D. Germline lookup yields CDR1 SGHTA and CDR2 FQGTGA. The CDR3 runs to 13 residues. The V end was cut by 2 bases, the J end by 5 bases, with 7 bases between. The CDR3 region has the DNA TGTGCCAGCAGCTTACGTCGAGACAATGAGCAGTTCTTC. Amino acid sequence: CASSLRRDNEQFF. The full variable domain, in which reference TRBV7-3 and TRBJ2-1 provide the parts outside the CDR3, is GAGVSQTPSNKVTEKGKYVELRCDPISGHTALYWYRQSLGQGPEFLIYFQGTGAADDSGLPNDRFFAVRPEGSVSTLKIQRTERGDSAVYLCASSLRRDNEQFFGPGTRLTVL.

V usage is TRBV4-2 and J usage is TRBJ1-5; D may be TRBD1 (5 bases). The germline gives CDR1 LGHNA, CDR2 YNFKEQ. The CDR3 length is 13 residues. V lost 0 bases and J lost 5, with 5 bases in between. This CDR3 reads CASSQEGDQPQHF. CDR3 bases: TGTGCCAGCAGCCAAGAAGGGGATCAGCCCCAGCATTTT.

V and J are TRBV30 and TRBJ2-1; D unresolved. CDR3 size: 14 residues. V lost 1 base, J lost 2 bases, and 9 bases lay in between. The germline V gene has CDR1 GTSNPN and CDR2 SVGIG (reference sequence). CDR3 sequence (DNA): TGTGCCTGGAGTGGGCTTCTTACCTACAATGAGCAGTTCTTC. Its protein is CAWSGLLTYNEQFF.

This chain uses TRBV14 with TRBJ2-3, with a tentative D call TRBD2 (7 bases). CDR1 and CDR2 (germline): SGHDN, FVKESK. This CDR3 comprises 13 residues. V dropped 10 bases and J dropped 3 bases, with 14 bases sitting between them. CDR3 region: CATPGGQTDTQYF. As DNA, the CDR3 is TGTGCCACTCCGGGGGGCCAAACAGATACGCAGTATTTT.

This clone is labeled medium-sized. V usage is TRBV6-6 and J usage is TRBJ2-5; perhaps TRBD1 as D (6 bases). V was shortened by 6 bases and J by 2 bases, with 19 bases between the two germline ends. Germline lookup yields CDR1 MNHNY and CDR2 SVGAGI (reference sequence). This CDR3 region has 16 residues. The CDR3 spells CASSQLLWTAQETQYF. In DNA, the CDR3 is TGTGCCAGCAGCCAACTCCTATGGACAGCACAAGAGACCCAGTACTTC.

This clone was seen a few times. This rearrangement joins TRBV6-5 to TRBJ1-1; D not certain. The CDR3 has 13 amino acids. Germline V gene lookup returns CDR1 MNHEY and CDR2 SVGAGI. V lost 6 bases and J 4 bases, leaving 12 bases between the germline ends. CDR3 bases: TGTGCCAGCAGCCCATACATTCGCACTGAAGCTTTCTTT. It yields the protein CASSPYIRTEAFF.

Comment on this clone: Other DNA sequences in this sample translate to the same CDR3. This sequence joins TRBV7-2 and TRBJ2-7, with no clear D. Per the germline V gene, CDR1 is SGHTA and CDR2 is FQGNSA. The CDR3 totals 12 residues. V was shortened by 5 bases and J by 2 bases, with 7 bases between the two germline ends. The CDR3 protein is CASSLAPYEQYF. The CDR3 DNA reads TGTGCCAGCAGCCTGGCCCCCTACGAGCAGTACTTC.

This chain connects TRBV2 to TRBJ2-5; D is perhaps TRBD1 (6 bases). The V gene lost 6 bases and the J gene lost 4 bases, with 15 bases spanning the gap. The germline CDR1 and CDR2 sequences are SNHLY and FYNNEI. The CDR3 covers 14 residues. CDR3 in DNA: TGTGCCAGCAGGGGAGTACAGGGTAGAGAGACCCAGTACTTC. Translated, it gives CASRGVQGRETQYF. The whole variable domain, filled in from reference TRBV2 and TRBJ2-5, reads EPEVTQTPSHQVTQMGQEVILRCVPISNHLYFYWYRQILGQKVEFLVSFYNNEISEKSEIFDDQFSVERPDGSNFTLKIRSTKLEDSAMYFCASRGVQGRETQYFGPGTRLLVL.

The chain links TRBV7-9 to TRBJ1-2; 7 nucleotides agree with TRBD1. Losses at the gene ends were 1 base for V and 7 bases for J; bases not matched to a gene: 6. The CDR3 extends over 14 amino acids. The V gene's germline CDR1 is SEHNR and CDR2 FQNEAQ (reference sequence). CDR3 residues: CASSLGQGPTGYTF. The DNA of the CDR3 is TGTGCCAGCAGCTTAGGACAGGGCCCAACTGGCTACACCTTC.

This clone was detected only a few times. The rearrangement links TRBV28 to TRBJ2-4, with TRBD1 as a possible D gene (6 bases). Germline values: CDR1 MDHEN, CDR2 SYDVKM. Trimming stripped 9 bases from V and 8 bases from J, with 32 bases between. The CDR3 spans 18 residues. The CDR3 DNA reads TGTGCCAGTTCCGACTTTAACCTTAAAACGGGACAAATCCACATTCAGTACTTC. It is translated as CASSDFNLKTGQIHIQYF. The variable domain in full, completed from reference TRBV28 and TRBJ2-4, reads DVKVTQSSRYLVKRTGEKVFLECVQDMDHENMFWYRQDPGLGLRLIYFSYDVKMKEKGDIPEGYSVSREKKERFSLILESASTNQTSMYLCASSDFNLKTGQIHIQYFGAGTRLSVL.

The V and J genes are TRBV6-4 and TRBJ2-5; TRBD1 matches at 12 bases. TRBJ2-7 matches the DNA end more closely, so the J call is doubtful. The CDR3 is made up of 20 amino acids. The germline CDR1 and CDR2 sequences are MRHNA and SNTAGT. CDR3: CASSAPPGQGARVGGGEQYF. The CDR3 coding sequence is TGTGCCAGCAGTGCTCCCCCGGGACAGGGGGCGAGAGTGGGCGGTGGCGAGCAGTACTTC.

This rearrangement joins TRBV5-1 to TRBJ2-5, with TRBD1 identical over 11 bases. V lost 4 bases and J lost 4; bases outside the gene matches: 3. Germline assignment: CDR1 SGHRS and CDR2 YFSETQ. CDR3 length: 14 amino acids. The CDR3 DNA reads TGCGCCAGCAGCCGGGACAGGGGGAGAGAGACCCAGTACTTC. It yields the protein CASSRDRGRETQYF.

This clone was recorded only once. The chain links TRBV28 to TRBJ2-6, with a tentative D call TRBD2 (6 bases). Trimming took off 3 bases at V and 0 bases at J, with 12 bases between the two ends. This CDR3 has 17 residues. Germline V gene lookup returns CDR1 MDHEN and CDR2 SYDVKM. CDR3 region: CASSLAGRTSGANVLTF. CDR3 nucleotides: TGTGCCAGCAGTTTGGCGGGACGAACCTCTGGGGCCAACGTCCTGACTTTC.